The entry below gives a single TCR beta chain sequence along with its context. Antigen: not known. Trimming took 7 bases from V and 5 from J; bases not matched to a gene: 9. This CDR3 has 15 residues. The germline gives CDR1 MNHEY, CDR2 SMNVEV (reference sequence). This specimen comes from a study of CD8+ T cells in alopecia areata. Study-level results: Relative to mice, TCR sharing across patients was less clear, a difference possibly HLA-related.

Peripheral blood and lesional scalp punch biopsies came from alopecia areata patients. Extracted RNA was reverse transcribed, and the resulting cDNA served as sequencing template. Assay: immunoSEQ multiplex PCR; the TCRdb copy retains only in-frame clones and omits some. The repertoire consists of hundreds of thousands of clones, with 67% occurring once and the leading ten covering more than 0.95%. The genes are TRBV27 and TRBJ2-5; 11 bases agree with TRBD2. The material was CD4+ T cells sorted from blood, obtained at week 0. The receptor was isolated from a human donor with alopecia areata. The CDR3 is CASKLAGALGETQYF. As DNA, the CDR3 is TGTGCCAGCAAACTAGCGGGAGCATTAGGGGAGACCCAGTACTTC.